A single sample gave rise to the 13 T cell receptor beta chains below, sequenced in a study of T cells after yellow fever vaccination. In TCRdb, the 5' RACE reads were re-called with MiXCR into one record per CDR3 protein. The profile shows some 560,000 distinct CDR3 sequences, 15% to 20% of them singletons. Sequencing was performed on PBMCs, taken 15 days after the yellow fever booster vaccination. Receptor source: a man younger than 40 who received the YFV17D yellow fever vaccine.

This clonotype was observed many times. The CDR3 is CASSLLSTTRAKNIQYF. Here the CDR3 DNA reads TGTGCCAGCAGCCTCCTATCCACCACTAGGGCCAAAAACATTCAGTACTTC. This chain links TRBV7-2 with TRBJ2-4, with a possible D match to TRBD2 (5 bases). CDR3 size: 17 residues. CDR1 and CDR2 from the germline V gene are SGHTA and FQGNSA. Trimming removed 5 bases at V and 1 base at J, with 18 bases between.

V usage is TRBV6-1 and J usage is TRBJ1-3; 7 bases fit TRBD1. In germline, CDR1 is MNHNS, CDR2 SASEGT. This CDR3 has 17 residues. V trimming: 2 bases; J trimming: 0 bases; junction bases outside the gene matches: 7. CDR3 sequence reads: CASSEMVGDSSGNTIYF. The DNA of the CDR3 is TGTGCCAGCAGTGAAATGGTAGGGGACAGCTCTGGAAACACCATATATTTT.

The chain links TRBV5-1 to TRBJ2-7; a weak D match, TRBD2 (6 bases). The germline V and J ends were trimmed by 2 bases and 2 bases, with 14 bases remaining between them. CDR3 length: 15 amino acids. Per the germline V gene, CDR1 is SGHRS and CDR2 is YFSETQ. The CDR3 coding sequence is TGCGCCAGCAGCTTTGATAGCGGACAAACCTACGAGCAGTACTTC. It translates to CASSFDSGQTYEQYF.

The chain joins TRBV6-2 or TRBV6-3 to TRBJ2-1; 13 bases match TRBD2. There are 18 residues in the CDR3. Losses at the gene ends were 1 base for V and 3 bases for J; bases not matched to a gene: 6. In germline, CDR1 is MNHEY, CDR2 SVGEGT. The CDR3 reads CASSYLHWTSGSYNEQFF. The CDR3 DNA sequence: TGTGCCAGCAGTTACTTACACTGGACTAGCGGGAGCTACAATGAGCAGTTCTTC.

This clonotype was detected only a few times. V gene TRBV6-5 combines with J gene TRBJ2-7, with 9 bases matching TRBD2. The germline V gene encodes CDR1 MNHEY and CDR2 SVGAGI. The ends lost 0 bases at V and 8 bases at J; junction bases unmatched: 8. The CDR3 length is 15 residues. As DNA, the CDR3 is TGTGCCAGCAGTTACTCAGGGGAGACTAGCGGCCAGCAGTACTTC. Its translation: CASSYSGETSGQQYF.

J is TRBJ2-3 and V is TRBV20-1, with D possibly TRBD2 on 5 matching bases. This CDR3 comprises 14 residues. CDR1 DFQATT and CDR2 SNEGSKA come from the germline V gene (reference sequence). DNA of the CDR3: TGCTGTGACGTGGACTCTTCTTCCACAGATACGCAGTATTTT. It yields the protein CCDVDSSSTDTQYF.

V gene TRBV20-1 combines with J gene TRBJ2-3; TRBD2 agrees at 7 bases. V was clipped by 6 bases and J by 4 bases; unmatched bases: 7. CDR1 is DFQATT, CDR2 SNEGSKA, per germline (reference sequence). The CDR3 totals 13 residues. The CDR3 loop is CSADGRQADTQYF. The CDR3 coding sequence is TGCAGTGCGGACGGGAGGCAGGCAGATACGCAGTATTTT.

V gene TRBV12-3 or TRBV12-4 combines with J gene TRBJ1-4; D might be TRBD1 (5 bases). Trimming removed 3 bases from V and 9 bases from J, with 17 bases in between. The CDR3 loop spans 15 amino acids. CDR3 sequence reads: CASSFGGTRAQKLFF. The CDR3 bases are TGTGCCAGCAGTTTTGGTGGGACCCGTGCTCAAAAACTGTTTTTT.

This chain links TRBV20-1 with TRBJ2-1, with 8 bases identical to TRBD2. This CDR3 comprises 16 residues. Trimming removed 1 base from V and 3 bases from J; junction bases left unmatched: 8. CDR1 and CDR2 from the germline V gene are DFQATT and SNEGSKA (reference sequence). In nucleotides, the CDR3 is TGCAGTGCTAGAGCACGTAGCGGGAATTTCTACAATGAGCAGTTCTTC. The encoded protein is CSARARSGNFYNEQFF.

This clonotype was recorded a few times. This chain links TRBV10-3 with TRBJ2-2; 8 nucleotides line up with TRBD2. The CDR3 is 14 residues long. V gave up 3 bases and J gave up 4 bases; unmatched junction bases: 1. Germline V gene lookup returns CDR1 ENHRY and CDR2 SYGVKD. The CDR3 bases are TGTGCCATCAGTGATAGCGGGACCACCGGGGAGCTGTTTTTT. Residues: CAISDSGTTGELFF.

This clonotype was seen a few times. CDR3 protein: CASSYSSSVVWGEGTDTQYF. The CDR3, as DNA: TGTGCCAGCAGTTACTCGAGCTCGGTAGTTTGGGGGGAGGGGACAGATACGCAGTATTTT. V usage is TRBV6-2 or TRBV6-3 and J usage is TRBJ2-3; 7 bases match TRBD2. The ends lost 0 bases at V and 3 bases at J; junction bases unmatched: 18. The CDR3 is 20 amino acids. Germline CDR1 reads MNHEY; CDR2 reads SVGEGT.

The J gene is TRBJ2-7, the V gene TRBV6-2 or TRBV6-3, with 9 nucleotides matching TRBD2. Losses at the gene ends were 5 bases for V and 0 bases for J; bases not matched to a gene: 8. Germline V CDR1 and CDR2: MNHEY, SVGEGT. This CDR3 is 16 amino acids long. This CDR3 reads CASSPLAGRSSYEQYF. The CDR3 coding sequence is TGTGCCAGCAGTCCCCTAGCGGGAAGGAGCTCCTACGAGCAGTACTTC.

The chain uses TRBV5-1 and TRBJ2-1, with 13 bases aligning to TRBD2. Trimming took 7 bases from V and 8 from J; bases not matched to a gene: 9. In germline, CDR1 is SGHRS, CDR2 YFSETQ. The CDR3 covers 15 residues. The CDR3 loop reads CASSTKGLAGDEQFF. CDR3 DNA sequence: TGCGCCAGCTCTACAAAAGGACTAGCGGGAGATGAGCAGTTCTTC.